This record looks at one T cell receptor (beta chain) sequence and its context. The target antigen is unknown. Generated by immunoSEQ multiplex PCR, the TCRdb table keeps only in-frame clones and is missing some. The table lists about 100,000 clones, roughly 86% of them singletons. Trimming cost V 3 bases and J 6 bases, with 17 bases left between them. CDR3 length equals 14 residues. The germline gives CDR1 DFQATT, CDR2 SNEGSKA (reference sequence). The data were taken from a study of T cell responses to AZD1222 COVID-19 vaccine. About the study: Second-dose intervals of approximately 4 or approximately 12 weeks were pooled. General study points: It was only a handful of AZD1222 recipients who were seropositive at baseline. Clonal diversity may have been underestimated, and the donors were mostly white British, with more females than males.

This specimen was peripheral blood, taken on day 0 of AZD1222 vaccination. This TCR derives from an adult in good health. The chain combines TRBV20-1 with TRBJ1-2; the D gene is possibly TRBD1 (6 bases). DNA for the CDR3: TGCAGTGCTAGTTTGAACAGGGCGGAAGATGGCTACACCTTC. This sequence encodes CSASLNRAEDGYTF.